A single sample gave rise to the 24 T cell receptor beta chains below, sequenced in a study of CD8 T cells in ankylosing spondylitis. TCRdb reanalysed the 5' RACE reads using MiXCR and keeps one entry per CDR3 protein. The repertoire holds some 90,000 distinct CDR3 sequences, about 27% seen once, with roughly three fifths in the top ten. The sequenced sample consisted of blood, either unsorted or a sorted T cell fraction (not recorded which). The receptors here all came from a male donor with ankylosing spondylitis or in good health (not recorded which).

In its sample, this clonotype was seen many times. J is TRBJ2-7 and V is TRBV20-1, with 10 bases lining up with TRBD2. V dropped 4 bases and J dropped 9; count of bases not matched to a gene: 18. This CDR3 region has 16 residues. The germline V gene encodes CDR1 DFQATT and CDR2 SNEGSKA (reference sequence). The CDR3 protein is CSAIPPTSGRAVGQYF. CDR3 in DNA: TGCAGTGCTATCCCGCCGACAAGCGGGAGGGCCGTTGGGCAGTACTTC.

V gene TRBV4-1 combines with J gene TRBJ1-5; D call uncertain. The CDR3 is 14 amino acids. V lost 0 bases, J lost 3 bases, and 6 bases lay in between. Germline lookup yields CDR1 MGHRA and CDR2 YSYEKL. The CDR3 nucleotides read TGCGCCAGCAGCCAAGAATTTTCCAATCAGCCCCAGCATTTT. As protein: CASSQEFSNQPQHF.

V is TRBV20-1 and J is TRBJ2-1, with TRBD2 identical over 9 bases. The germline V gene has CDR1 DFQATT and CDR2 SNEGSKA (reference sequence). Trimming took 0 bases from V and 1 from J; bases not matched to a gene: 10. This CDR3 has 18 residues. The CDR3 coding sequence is TGCAGTGCTAGAGACCCCATCTTTGCGGGAGGGTCCTACAATGAGCAGTTCTTC. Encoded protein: CSARDPIFAGGSYNEQFF.

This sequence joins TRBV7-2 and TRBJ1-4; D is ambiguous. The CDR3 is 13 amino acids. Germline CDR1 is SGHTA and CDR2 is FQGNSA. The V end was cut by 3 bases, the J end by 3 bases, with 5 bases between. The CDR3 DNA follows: TGTGCCAGCAGCTTCCAACCTAATGAAAAACTGTTTTTT. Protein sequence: CASSFQPNEKLFF. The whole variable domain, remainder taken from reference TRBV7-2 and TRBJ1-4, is GAGVSQSPSNKVTEKGKDVELRCDPISGHTALYWYRQSLGQGLEFLIYFQGNSAPDKSGLPSDRFSAERTGGSVSTLTIQRTQQEDSAVYLCASSFQPNEKLFFGSGTQLSVL.

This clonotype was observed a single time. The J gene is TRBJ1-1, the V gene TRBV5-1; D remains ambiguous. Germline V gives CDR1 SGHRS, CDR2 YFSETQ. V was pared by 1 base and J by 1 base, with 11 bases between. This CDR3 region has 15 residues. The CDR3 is CASSLLSGRNTEAFF. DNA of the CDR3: TGCGCCAGCAGCTTGTTAAGCGGTCGGAACACTGAAGCTTTCTTT.

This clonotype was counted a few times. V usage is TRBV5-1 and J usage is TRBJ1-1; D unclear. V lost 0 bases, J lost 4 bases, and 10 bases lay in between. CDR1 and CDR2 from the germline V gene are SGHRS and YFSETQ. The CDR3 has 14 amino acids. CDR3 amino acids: CASSLGVWSTEAFF. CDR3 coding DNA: TGCGCCAGCAGCTTGGGGGTTTGGAGCACTGAAGCTTTCTTT.

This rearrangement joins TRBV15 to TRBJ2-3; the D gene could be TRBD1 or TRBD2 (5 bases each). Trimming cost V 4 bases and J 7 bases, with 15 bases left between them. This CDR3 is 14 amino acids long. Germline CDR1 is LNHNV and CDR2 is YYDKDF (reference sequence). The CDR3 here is CATSKGTDGNTQYF. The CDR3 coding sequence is TGTGCCACCAGCAAAGGGACCGACGGGAATACGCAGTATTTT.

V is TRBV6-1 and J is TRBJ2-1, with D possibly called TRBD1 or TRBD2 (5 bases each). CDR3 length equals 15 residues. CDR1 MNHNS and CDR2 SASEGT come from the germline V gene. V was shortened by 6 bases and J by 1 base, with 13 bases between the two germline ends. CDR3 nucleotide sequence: TGTGCCAGCAGAGCCTTCGAGGGGTCCTACAATGAGCAGTTCTTC. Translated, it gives CASRAFEGSYNEQFF.

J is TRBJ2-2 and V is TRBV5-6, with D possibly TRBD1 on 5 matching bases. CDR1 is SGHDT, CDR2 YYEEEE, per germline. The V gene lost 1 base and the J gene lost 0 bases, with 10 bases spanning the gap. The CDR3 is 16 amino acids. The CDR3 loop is CASSLWGTSNTGELFF. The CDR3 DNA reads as TGTGCCAGCAGCTTGTGGGGCACCTCGAACACCGGGGAGCTGTTTTTT. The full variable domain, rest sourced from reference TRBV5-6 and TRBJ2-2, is DAGVTQSPTHLIKTRGQQVTLRCSPKSGHDTVSWYQQALGQGPQFIFQYYEEEERQRGNFPDRFSGHQFPNYSSELNVNALLLGDSALYLCASSLWGTSNTGELFFGEGSRLTVL.

The CDR3 bases are TGCGCCAGCAGCTTGATGTGGGGGCCGGGAGAAGCTTTCTTT. Protein sequence: CASSLMWGPGEAFF. The chain couples TRBV5-1 to TRBJ1-1; D may be TRBD1 (6 bases). V dropped 1 base and J dropped 8 bases, with 15 bases sitting between them. Germline V gives CDR1 SGHRS, CDR2 YFSETQ. The CDR3 consists of 14 residues.

The CDR3 DNA is TGCAGTGCCGAGGACGGCCGGTTGGTCGAGCAGTACTTC. It specifies CSAEDGRLVEQYF. The chain couples TRBV20-1 to TRBJ2-7, with D uncertain. The CDR3 loop spans 13 amino acids. Trimming removed 6 bases from V and 6 bases from J, with 18 bases in between. CDR1 is DFQATT and CDR2 is SNEGSKA in the germline V gene (reference sequence).

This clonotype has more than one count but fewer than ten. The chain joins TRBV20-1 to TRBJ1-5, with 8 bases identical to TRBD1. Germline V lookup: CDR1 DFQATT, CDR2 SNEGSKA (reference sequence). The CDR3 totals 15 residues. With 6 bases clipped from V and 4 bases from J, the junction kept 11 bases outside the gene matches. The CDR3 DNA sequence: TGCAGTGCGGAGACAGGGGACAGTTATAATCAGCCCCAGCATTTT. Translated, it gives CSAETGDSYNQPQHF.

The CDR3 nucleotides read TGTGCCAGCAGCTTCTCCAGGCTATCCTACAATGAGCAGTTCTTC. Encoded protein: CASSFSRLSYNEQFF. The chain combines TRBV11-3 with TRBJ2-1, with unresolved D. Per germline, CDR1 SGHNT and CDR2 YENEEA. The length of the CDR3 is 15 residues. With 3 bases removed from V and 1 base from J, the gap between germline ends came to 10 bases.

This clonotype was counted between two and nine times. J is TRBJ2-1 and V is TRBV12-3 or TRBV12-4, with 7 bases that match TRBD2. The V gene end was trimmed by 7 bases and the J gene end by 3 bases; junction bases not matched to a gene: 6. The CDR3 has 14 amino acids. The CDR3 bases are TGTGCCAGCAAAGGGCGGGAGTTCTACAATGAGCAGTTCTTC. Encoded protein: CASKGREFYNEQFF.

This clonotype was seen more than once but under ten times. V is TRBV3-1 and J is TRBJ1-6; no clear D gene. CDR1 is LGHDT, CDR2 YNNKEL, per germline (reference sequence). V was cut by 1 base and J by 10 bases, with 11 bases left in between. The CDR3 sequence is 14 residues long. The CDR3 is CASSQVAGGSPLHF. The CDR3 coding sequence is TGTGCCAGCAGCCAAGTGGCAGGAGGGTCACCCCTCCACTTT.

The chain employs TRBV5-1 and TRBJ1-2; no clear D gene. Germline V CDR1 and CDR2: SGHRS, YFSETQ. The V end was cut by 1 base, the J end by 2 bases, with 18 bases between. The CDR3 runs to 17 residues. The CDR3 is CASSLWQPREKNYGYTF. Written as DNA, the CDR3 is TGCGCCAGCAGCTTGTGGCAACCTCGGGAGAAAAACTATGGCTACACCTTC.

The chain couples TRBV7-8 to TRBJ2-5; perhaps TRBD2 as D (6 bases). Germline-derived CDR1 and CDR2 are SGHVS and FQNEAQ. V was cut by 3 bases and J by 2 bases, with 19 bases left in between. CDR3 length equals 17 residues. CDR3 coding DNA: TGTGCCAGCAGCTTGTTAGGCGGGACTCAACATCAAGAGACCCAGTACTTC. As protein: CASSLLGGTQHQETQYF.

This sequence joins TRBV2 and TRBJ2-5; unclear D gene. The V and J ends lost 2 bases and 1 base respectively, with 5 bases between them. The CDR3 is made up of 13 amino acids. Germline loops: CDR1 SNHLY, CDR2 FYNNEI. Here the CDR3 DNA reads TGTGCCAGCAGTGAAAACCGCCAAGAGACCCAGTACTTC. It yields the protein CASSENRQETQYF. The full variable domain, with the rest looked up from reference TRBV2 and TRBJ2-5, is EPEVTQTPSHQVTQMGQEVILRCVPISNHLYFYWYRQILGQKVEFLVSFYNNEISEKSEIFDDQFSVERPDGSNFTLKIRSTKLEDSAMYFCASSENRQETQYFGPGTRLLVL.

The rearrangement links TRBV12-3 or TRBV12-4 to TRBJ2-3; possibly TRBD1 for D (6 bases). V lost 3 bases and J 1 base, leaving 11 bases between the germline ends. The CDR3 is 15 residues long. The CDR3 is CASSLRDTRTDTQYF. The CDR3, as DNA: TGTGCCAGCAGTTTGAGGGACACCCGCACAGATACGCAGTATTTT.

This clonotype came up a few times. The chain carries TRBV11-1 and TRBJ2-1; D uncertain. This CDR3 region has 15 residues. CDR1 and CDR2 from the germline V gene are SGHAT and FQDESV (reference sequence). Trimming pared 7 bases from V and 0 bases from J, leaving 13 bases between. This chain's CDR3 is CASTPEFSSYNEQFF. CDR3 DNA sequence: TGTGCCAGCACCCCTGAATTTAGCTCCTACAATGAGCAGTTCTTC. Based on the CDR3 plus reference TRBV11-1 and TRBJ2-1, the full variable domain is EAEVAQSPRYKITEKSQAVAFWCDPISGHATLYWYRQILGQGPELLVQFQDESVVDDSQLPKDRFSAERLKGVDSTLKIQPAELGDSAMYLCASTPEFSSYNEQFFGPGTRLTVL.

The CDR3 sequence is CASGRTGDTDTQYF. CDR3 nucleotide sequence: TGCGCCAGCGGAAGGACAGGGGACACAGATACGCAGTATTTT. The rearrangement uses TRBV5-1 and TRBJ2-3, with 9 positions matching TRBD1. The germline gives CDR1 SGHRS, CDR2 YFSETQ. The ends lost 7 bases at V and 2 bases at J; junction bases unmatched: 5. The CDR3 is 14 residues long.

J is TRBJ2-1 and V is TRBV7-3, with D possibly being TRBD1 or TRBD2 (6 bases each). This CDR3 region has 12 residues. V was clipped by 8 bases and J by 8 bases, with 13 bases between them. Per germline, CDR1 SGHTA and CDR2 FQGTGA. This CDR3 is CASRGRGDEQFF. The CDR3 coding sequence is TGTGCCAGCCGGGGAAGGGGGGATGAGCAGTTCTTC.

The CDR3 DNA reads as TGCGCCAGCAGATCGACTACGAGCTCCTACAATGAGCAGTTCTTC. It encodes CASRSTTSSYNEQFF. The rearrangement joins TRBV4-1 to TRBJ2-1, with a possible D match to TRBD2 (5 bases). Trimming pared 6 bases from V and 0 bases from J, leaving 12 bases between. CDR1 MGHRA and CDR2 YSYEKL come from the germline V gene. The CDR3 runs to 15 residues.

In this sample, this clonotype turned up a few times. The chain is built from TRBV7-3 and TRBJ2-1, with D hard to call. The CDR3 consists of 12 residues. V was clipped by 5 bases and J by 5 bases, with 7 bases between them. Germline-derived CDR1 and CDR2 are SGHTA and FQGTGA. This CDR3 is CASSRRNNEQFF. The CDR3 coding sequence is TGTGCCAGCAGCCGCCGGAACAATGAGCAGTTCTTC. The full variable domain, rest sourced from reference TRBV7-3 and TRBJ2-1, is GAGVSQTPSNKVTEKGKYVELRCDPISGHTALYWYRQSLGQGPEFLIYFQGTGAADDSGLPNDRFFAVRPEGSVSTLKIQRTERGDSAVYLCASSRRNNEQFFGPGTRLTVL.